Listed below are T cell receptor beta chains from one sample, sequenced in a study of blood T cell repertoires in COVID-19. The data were produced by immunoSEQ multiplex PCR, yet TCRdb's version contains in-frame clones alone and is incomplete. The data show more than 85,000 clones, with approximately 86% seen just once and around 12% held by the top ten. Material: peripheral blood. The origin of the receptors is a human donor in a cohort sampled during active COVID-19. Each CDR3 is given with its conserved first and last residue. The D gene is left open where the match is weak. Size tells how often a clone was seen (once, few, many) or the class of an expanded clone, and some rows leave it out.

d_call j_call v_call clone_size cdr3_nt cdr3_aa
TRBD1 TRBJ1-6 TRBV10-1 . TGCGCCAGCAGCGCTGGACAGGGCGGTTTAGGTTCACCCCTCCACTTT CASSAGQGGLGSPLHF
TRBD2 TRBJ2-1 TRBV11-3 . TGTGCCAGCAGCTTAGAGCGGGGGGCCCGAGAGCAGTTCTTC CASSLERGAREQFF
. TRBJ1-1 TRBV9 few TGTGCCAGCAGCGTAGGGGTAGGGAGGAACACTGAAGCTTTCTTT CASSVGVGRNTEAFF
TRBD2 TRBJ2-5 TRBV28 . TGTGCCACCAAACCCAGCGGGAGTCATGAGACCCAGTACTTC CATKPSGSHETQYF
TRBD1 TRBJ1-1 TRBV11-2 . TGTGCCAGCAGCCCGACAGGGGGCCTCGCTGAAGCTTTCTTT CASSPTGGLAEAFF
TRBD1 TRBJ1-1 TRBV5-6 once TGTGCCAGCAGCCGGACAGGTCTGAACACTGAAGCTTTCTTT CASSRTGLNTEAFF
TRBD1 TRBJ2-7 TRBV4-1 few TGCGCCAGCAGCCCCGGACAGGGGGCGCGCTACGAGCAGTACTTC CASSPGQGARYEQYF
. TRBJ1-6 TRBV7-9 few TGTGCCAGCAGCCCGTCCGGGGGGGAAAGGGGTTCACCCCTCCACTTT CASSPSGGERGSPLHF
. TRBJ2-2 TRBV6-5 once TGTGCCAGCAGGTTGGACTCGAACACCGGGGAGCTGTTTTTT CASRLDSNTGELFF
. TRBJ2-1 TRBV7-9 . TGTGCCAGCAGGGGGCACAATGAGCAGTTCTTC CASRGHNEQFF
TRBD2 TRBJ2-6 TRBV11-2 . TGTGCCAGCGGGAGGGGACTAGCGGGACTTGGGGCCAACGTCCTGACTTTC CASGRGLAGLGANVLTF